Following are 8 T cell receptor beta chains from one sample sequenced in a study of blood T cell repertoires in COVID-19. The table came from immunoSEQ multiplex PCR; TCRdb's copy has only in-frame clones and leaves some out. Among 140,000 to 150,000 clones listed, over 80% were seen once. Sequenced sample: peripheral blood. The origin of the receptors is a man older than 75 with acute or convalescent COVID-19.

CDR3 protein: CASSLFRMAGVVDIQYF. CDR3 DNA: TGTGCCAGCAGCTTATTTAGGATGGCAGGGGTGGTGGACATTCAGTACTTC. This chain connects TRBV5-6 to TRBJ2-4; D may be TRBD1 (6 bases). Germline assignment: CDR1 SGHDT and CDR2 YYEEEE. This CDR3 region has 17 residues. V was trimmed by 2 bases and J by 8 bases, leaving 23 bases between them.

V usage is TRBV7-9 and J usage is TRBJ2-7; D might be TRBD1 (6 bases). The CDR3 has 15 amino acids. V lost 4 bases and J lost 2, with 15 bases in between. The germline CDR1 and CDR2 sequences are SEHNR and FQNEAQ (reference sequence). The CDR3 region has the DNA TGTGCCAGCAGCTCTACAGGGACATGGGCCTACGAGCAGTACTTC. Its protein product is CASSSTGTWAYEQYF. The variable domain in full, completed from reference TRBV7-9 and TRBJ2-7, reads DTGVSQNPRHKITKRGQNVTFRCDPISEHNRLYWYRQTLGQGPEFLTYFQNEAQLEKSRLLSDRFSAERPKGSFSTLEIQRTEQGDSAMYLCASSSTGTWAYEQYFGPGTRLTVT.

CDR3 bases: TGCGCCAGCAGCTTACAGGGGTTAACCACCGGGGAGCTGTTTTTT. It yields the protein CASSLQGLTTGELFF. The chain links TRBV5-1 to TRBJ2-2; TRBD1 matches 7 bases. V gave up 2 bases and J gave up 4 bases; unmatched junction bases: 5. CDR1 SGHRS and CDR2 YFSETQ come from the germline V gene. This CDR3 has 15 amino acids.

The chain's CDR3 is CASSTLTAAQPQHF. In nucleotides, the CDR3 is TGTGCCAGTAGTACATTGACAGCCGCTCAGCCCCAGCATTTT. The chain recombines TRBV19 with TRBJ1-5; maybe TRBD1 (5 bases). The CDR3 totals 14 residues. Germline V gives CDR1 LNHDA, CDR2 SQIVND (reference sequence). Trimming shortened V by 4 bases and J by 6 bases, and 13 bases separated the two germline ends.

Of note for this clone: Since no conserved phenylalanine or tryptophan closes the CDR3, a read error is the likely cause. V is TRBV3-1 (or the pseudogene TRBV3-2) and J is TRBJ2-7, with 10 bases identical to TRBD2. This CDR3 region has 14 residues. V lost 3 bases and J lost 5; bases outside the gene matches: 4. CDR1 is LGHDT, CDR2 YNNKEL, per germline (reference sequence). CDR3 amino acids: CASSHMGLAHEQYL. CDR3 coding DNA: TGTGCCAGCAGCCACATGGGACTAGCGCACGAGCAGTACCTC.

The chain recombines TRBV3-1 (or the pseudogene TRBV3-2) with TRBJ2-2, with 8 bases lining up with TRBD2. The length of the CDR3 is 16 residues. Germline CDR1 and CDR2: LGHDT and YNNKEL (reference sequence). J gave up 5 bases and V 3 bases, and 8 bases lay outside the gene matches. CDR3 loop: CASSHSSGRGTGELFF. The CDR3 DNA is TGTGCCAGCAGCCATTCGAGCGGGAGAGGTACCGGGGAGCTGTTTTTT.

The chain joins TRBV5-1 to TRBJ1-1; D is unresolved. The CDR3 has 15 amino acids. Germline V lookup: CDR1 SGHRS, CDR2 YFSETQ. The germline V and J ends were trimmed by 4 bases and 1 base, with 14 bases remaining between them. The CDR3 protein is CASSPGPAGNTEAFF. DNA for the CDR3: TGCGCCAGCAGCCCCGGTCCTGCGGGGAACACTGAAGCTTTCTTT.

V is TRBV11-3 and J is TRBJ2-1, with D tentatively TRBD1 (5 bases). This CDR3 is 13 amino acids long. V was cut by 5 bases and J by 5 bases, with 10 bases left in between. The V gene's germline CDR1 is SGHNT and CDR2 YENEEA. The CDR3 nucleotides are TGTGCCAGCAGCCTGGGGCAAAACAATGAGCAGTTCTTC. It yields the protein CASSLGQNNEQFF.